The following is a T cell receptor beta chain sequence with its context. The antigen it binds to is not known. Per-nucleotide qualities are absent, and no much larger clonotype sits a single base away. This sample is drawn from a study of cytomegalovirus exposure and HLA in healthy donors (dated by TCRdb to 2017 to 2019). The study in broad terms: An earlier analysis of several hundred of the donors reported about 250 Gb of sequence data and roughly 110 million unique TCR beta sequences from some 180 million T cells. An early release covering more than 500 HLA-typed donors comprised approximately 290 gigabases of sequencing data and around 80 million unique TCR sequences. The genetic ancestry cluster associated with self-reported Caucasian donors included around four fifths of the roughly 400 genotyped donors. The study aimed to test whether cataloging public T cell receptors could reveal signatures of past pathogen exposure. The T cell repertoires of some 670 subjects were profiled by immunosequencing and related to cytomegalovirus serostatus. Besides the first cohort of 666 subjects, a separate validation cohort made up of roughly 130 different subjects was used. To predict cytomegalovirus infection status, the study brought together high-throughput TCR immunosequencing, statistical association of individual TCRs with disease status, and machine learning. To study patterns of TCR occurrence, a later analysis re-analyzed previously published TCR beta repertoires from 650 to 750 donors and added high-resolution HLA genotyping. The later analysis used no new phenotypic data to find candidate immune exposures, relying instead on TCR beta sequences and their occurrence across donors. To decide whether each TCR beta V gene segment behaved as functional or pseudogenic, an earlier analysis of some 600 of the donors relied on high-throughput TCR beta sequencing. Donor age, sex, ethnicity and CMV serostatus were compiled alongside the repertoire data. A later genetic analysis took genome-wide SNP genotypes for about three fifths of the 666 donors and used that subset as a discovery cohort. Every discovery cohort repertoire had been produced on one sequencing platform. Class I and class II HLA loci were covered by the typing at four-digit resolution. The number of typed donors differed by locus: about 620-630 for A, B, C, DRB1 and DQB1; approximately 530 for DQA1; roughly 600 for DPA1; and some 450 for DPB1. A handful of DR-DQ haplotypes were handled as single units for association and clustering because linkage in the cohort was strong. Among around 400 genotyped donors of the cohort, an average of about 240,000 unique TCR beta nucleotide sequences were sequenced per donor, around a sixth of them non-productive.

The CDR3 goes from the cysteine to the phenylalanine over 12 residues. Of all the DNA, just the CDR3 is kept, 36 bases in frame from base 1. In the germline V gene (reference sequence), CDR1 corresponds to GTSNPN and CDR2 to SVGIG. Library prep was done by the immunoSEQ multiplex PCR assay. The multiplex PCR relied on a mix of 60 forward primers for TCR Vbeta segments and 13 reverse primers for TCR Jbeta segments. The CDR3 region of rearranged TCR beta genes was amplified from genomic DNA by a multiplex PCR assay. On the Illumina HiSeq System, the amplified TCR beta libraries were sequenced as 87-base-pair reads. As for the authors' bioinformatics: In a later analysis, roughly 80 million unique TCR beta chains were counted across the approximately 620 repertoires, and approximately 11 million of these chains were shared by at least two donors. Raw reads were error-corrected and collapsed into unique sequences by a nearest-neighbor algorithm in which closely related sequences were merged to remove PCR and sequencing errors. CDR3 sequences were aligned to IMGT reference sequences to assign V, D and J gene segments. For a sequence to be retained, a match of at least six nucleotides was required to both a V gene segment and a J gene segment. Rearrangements were called productive when the CDR3 lacked stop codons and stayed in frame with V and J; all others were non-productive. CDR3 was defined by IMGT convention, running from the second conserved V-encoded cysteine to the conserved J-encoded phenylalanine. Sequences without an unambiguous match to a single V gene segment were excluded from the earlier analysis of a few hundred of the donors. In an earlier analysis of approximately 550 of the donors, V segments were called functional above 56.7% productive rearrangements and were called segregating when the between-donor standard deviation exceeded 5%. A statistical classification framework was developed to diagnose cytomegalovirus status using the catalog of TCR beta chain sequences. In a later analysis, TCR nucleotide sequences were compared against IMGT/GENE-DB human TR gene sequences so that V and J genes could be assigned. A later analysis assigned CDR3 sequences and most-parsimonious VDJ recombination scenarios with the TCRdist pipeline. In a later analysis, each TCR beta chain was defined by its CDR3 amino acid sequence together with its V-gene family, and reads without a unique V-gene family were excluded. To address suspected cross-contamination and a sequencing artifact, a later analysis removed a few hundred highly shared, low-generation-probability nucleotide sequences. In a later analysis, a clonal expansion index was calculated for each public chain from normalized within-repertoire ranks of inferred template counts. Generation probabilities in a later analysis came from a VDJ recombination model fitted to out-of-frame rearrangements, and those results were checked against IGoR. A later analysis scored TCR-TCR, TCR-HLA and TCR-CMV co-occurrence with hypergeometric tests, applying a repertoire-size bias correction to TCR pairs. In a later analysis, false discovery rates were estimated by permuting HLA or CMV assignments 20 times. In a later analysis, co-occurring TCRs were grouped using DBSCAN, and TCRdist sequence similarity was added for clustering within HLA-allele-positive subsets. Co-occurrence clustering excluded repertoires with fewer than 30,000 or more than 120,000 public chains, plus five with anomalous nucleotide sharing. TCRdb took over this immuneACCESS table, retaining in-frame rearrangements with V and J assigned. Such tables are incomplete; in checked studies, under half of the missing clones stem from an unresolved V gene, and the remainder is unexplained. Clonal size and the V and J genes are those of that table, whereas D and trimming came from the DNA. This sample comprises approximately 170,000 clones, more than 70% of them detected only once. Jointly, the top ten make up 1.5% of the sample.

General conclusions and limits of the study: In a later analysis, about 16,000 TCR beta sequences were associated with specific HLA alleles at a false discovery rate of 0.05. Roughly uniform sequencing depth across donors was assumed in presence/absence analyses, although this assumption may not hold. In a later analysis, several top co-occurrence clusters were reported to appear linked to parvovirus B19, influenza, CMV and Epstein-Barr virus. HLA typing was unavailable for some donors at each locus, so association tests used only the typed subset. In a later analysis, HLA-associated TCR beta chains showed more clonal expansion and lower generation probabilities than non-associated chains that were equally common. The authors suggested that the approach could potentially be extended to other disease states and immunological phenotypes. In a later analysis, most CMV-associated TCR beta chains were found to appear HLA-restricted, with HLA associations seemingly driven largely by CMV exposure. In both the original and validation cohorts, the classifier was reported to diagnose cytomegalovirus status with high specificity and sensitivity. V-gene and J-gene trimming of TCR beta chains was associated with a missense DCLRE1C variant in a later genetic analysis, and the association was replicated in an independent cohort. In vitro tests confirmed that a few of the cytomegalovirus-associated TCR beta chains recognize cytomegalovirus antigens. Correlated functional status among segregating V segments might reflect linkage disequilibrium, but an unknown experimental factor could not be ruled out. The study listed 150 to 200 TCR beta chains as associated with cytomegalovirus. Compared with the roughly 700-donor mean, donors in an Asian-associated ancestry cluster had fewer N-insertions in productive TCRs, according to a later genetic analysis. Because the 87-base-pair reads could not distinguish some IMGT-functional V segments, including TRBV6-2 and TRBV6-3, those segments were excluded. A cluster of highly shared sequence variants was judged likely to represent a technical artifact of the sequencing pipeline. Most TCR sequences were seen in very few donors, while some public TCRs were found in many individuals. An earlier analysis of approximately 590 of the donors showed that most TCR beta V segments appeared in productive rearrangements either about 87% or about 30% of the time, which broadly matched IMGT annotations. Strong co-occurrence of HLA alleles, especially DR and DQ, made assigning TCR associations to individual alleles difficult. According to a later analysis, TCR association rates differed among HLA loci, with DRB1 alleles showing the most associated TCRs and HLA-C alleles showing the fewest. A further reported finding was that TCR beta sequences accurately predicted the HLA-A and HLA-B alleles for most subjects in the first cohort. In this cohort, only TCR beta chains were sequenced, and detectable features were limited by the absence of alpha or paired-chain data. Because counts were too low, about 18 rarely observed V segments, including chromosome 9 orphons, were left out of the earlier analysis of 500 to 750 of the donors. For the cohort, immune exposure information was limited to CMV serostatus.

In total, just over 650 healthy bone marrow donors made up the cohort. All cohort members were sampled while nominally healthy, although unrecorded immune exposures were likely present. The donor tested CMV seronegative, placing the donor among the 350 to 400 seronegative members of the cohort. Every donor gave a peripheral blood sample, and the peripheral blood mononuclear cells from that sample were used for TCR beta sequencing. Genomic DNA was extracted from the blood cell samples with the Qiagen DNeasy Blood Extraction Kit. The sequencing input was PBMCs. The TCR originated in a male donor in good health and CMV-seronegative. This chain joins TRBV30 to TRBJ2-5; 8 junctional bases match TRBD2. The end of the DNA is better explained by TRBJ2-7, so the J call may be wrong. The CDR3 in this case is CAWVAGRDEQYF. In nucleotides, the sequence is TGTGCCTGGGTGGCCGGGAGGGACGAGCAGTACTTC.